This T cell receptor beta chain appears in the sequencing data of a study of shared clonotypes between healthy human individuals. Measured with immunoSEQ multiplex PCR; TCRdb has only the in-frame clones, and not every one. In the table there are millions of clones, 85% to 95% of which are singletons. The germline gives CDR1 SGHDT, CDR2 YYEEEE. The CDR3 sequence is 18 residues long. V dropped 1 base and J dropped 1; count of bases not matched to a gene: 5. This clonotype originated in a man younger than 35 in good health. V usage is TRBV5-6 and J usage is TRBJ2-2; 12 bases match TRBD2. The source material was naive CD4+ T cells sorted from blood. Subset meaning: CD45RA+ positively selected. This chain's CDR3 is CASSLLAGGPGNTGELFF. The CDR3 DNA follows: TGTGCCAGCAGCTTGCTAGCGGGGGGGCCCGGGAACACCGGGGAGCTGTTTTTT. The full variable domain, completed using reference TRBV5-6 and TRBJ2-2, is DAGVTQSPTHLIKTRGQQVTLRCSPKSGHDTVSWYQQALGQGPQFIFQYYEEEERQRGNFPDRFSGHQFPNYSSELNVNALLLGDSALYLCASSLLAGGPGNTGELFFGEGSRLTVL.